What follows are 23 T cell receptor beta chains derived from one specimen sequenced in a study of shared clonotypes between healthy human individuals. Profiling relied on immunoSEQ multiplex PCR, and the TCRdb table lists in-frame clones only, not all of them. The table shows millions of clones, with approximately 94% occurring only once. Terminally differentiated effector memory CD45RA+ cells were excluded from the naive CD8 cells, which were CD45RO-negative and positively selected for CCR7. Material: naive CD8+ T cells sorted from blood. The receptors were gathered from a man between 18 and 29 years old in good health.

As regards this clone: The same CDR3 can be traced to other DNA sequences in this sample. CDR3 DNA sequence: TGTGCCAGCAGCTTAGTAGGACTAGCGGACTACAATGAGCAGTTCTTC. Translated: CASSLVGLADYNEQFF. The rearrangement links TRBV7-9 to TRBJ2-1, with 10 bases lining up with TRBD2. The CDR3 loop spans 16 amino acids. Germline CDR1 reads SEHNR; CDR2 reads FQNEAQ (reference sequence). With V trimmed by 1 base and J by 3 bases, 3 bases remained unmatched.

The chain is built from TRBV18 and TRBJ2-2; D uncertain. Germline V CDR1 and CDR2: KGHSH, LQKENI. Trimming pared 3 bases from V and 6 bases from J, leaving 11 bases between. This CDR3 spans 14 amino acids. The CDR3 DNA reads as TGTGCCAGCTCACCGGGCAGGTCAGCCGGGGAGCTGTTTTTT. Translating gives CASSPGRSAGELFF.

V and J are TRBV7-9 and TRBJ2-7; D is perhaps TRBD2 (6 bases). Looked up from germline, CDR1 is SEHNR and CDR2 is FQNEAQ (reference sequence). Trimming pared 4 bases from V and 0 bases from J, leaving 16 bases between. This CDR3 region has 16 residues. The CDR3 DNA follows: TGTGCCAGCAGCTCCACATCCGGGACTGCCTCCTACGAGCAGTACTTC. Amino acid sequence: CASSSTSGTASYEQYF.

The DNA for the CDR3 is TGTGCCAGCAGTTACGGTCCCTACGTCGGCTACGGCTACACCTTC. Translation: CASSYGPYVGYGYTF. The chain is built from TRBV6-5 and TRBJ1-2; D gene unclear. V was pared by 2 bases and J by 8 bases, with 18 bases between. The CDR3 has 15 residues. Per the germline V gene, CDR1 is MNHEY and CDR2 is SVGAGI.

This clone is a singleton in its sample. At one end the junction does not follow the germline gene, possibly because of a read error. This chain links TRBV27 with TRBJ2-2; perhaps TRBD2 as D (5 bases). The CDR3 has 15 residues. Germline V lookup: CDR1 MNHEY, CDR2 SMNVEV (reference sequence). In DNA form, the CDR3 reads TGTGCCAGCAGTTTTCTTTTCGAGGGCACCGAGGAGCTGTTTTTT. Its protein is CASSFLFEGTEELFF.

The gene calls are TRBV7-9 and TRBJ2-7; D possibly uses TRBD1 or TRBD2 (5 bases each). The CDR3 runs to 13 residues. The germline V and J ends were trimmed by 4 bases and 6 bases, with 13 bases remaining between them. Germline-derived CDR1 and CDR2 are SEHNR and FQNEAQ (reference sequence). CDR3 sequence reads: CASSYSGPGEQYF. As DNA, the CDR3 is TGTGCCAGCAGCTATTCGGGGCCTGGCGAGCAGTACTTC.

With regard to this clone: Other nucleotide sequences from this sample produce the same CDR3. The V gene is TRBV30, the J gene TRBJ1-6, with unresolved D. The germline V gene encodes CDR1 GTSNPN and CDR2 SVGIG (reference sequence). Trimming removed 2 bases at V and 0 bases at J, with 17 bases between. The CDR3 runs to 18 residues. The CDR3 here is CAWSRSAWHSSYNSPLHF. The CDR3 region has the DNA TGTGCCTGGAGTCGCTCCGCATGGCACAGCTCCTATAATTCACCCCTCCACTTT.

About this clone itself: The sample contains more than one DNA sequence encoding this CDR3. The J gene is TRBJ1-4, the V gene TRBV4-1, with TRBD1 matching over 7 bases. The germline V gene has CDR1 MGHRA and CDR2 YSYEKL. Trimming at V came to 1 base and at J to 8 bases, leaving 1 base not matched to a gene. This CDR3 region has 13 residues. CDR3: CASSQVGGEKLFF. The CDR3 bases are TGCGCCAGCAGCCAAGTAGGGGGCGAAAAACTGTTTTTT.

The chain uses TRBV6-1 and TRBJ1-5; 7 nucleotides match TRBD1. The CDR3 is made up of 14 amino acids. From germline, CDR1 is MNHNS and CDR2 SASEGT. J lost 4 bases, V lost 2 bases, and 2 bases had no gene match. CDR3: CASSEQTGNQPQHF. CDR3 sequence (DNA): TGTGCCAGCAGTGAACAGACAGGGAATCAGCCCCAGCATTTT.

With respect to this clone: Other DNA sequences in the same sample also yield this CDR3. The chain recombines TRBV7-6 with TRBJ2-7, with 7 bases identical to TRBD2. Germline CDR1 SGHVS, CDR2 FNYEAQ. CDR3 length: 13 amino acids. V lost 6 bases to trimming and J lost 3 bases; unmatched junction nucleotides: 5. The CDR3 DNA reads TGTGCCAGCAGTTCTAGCGGCATCTACGAGCAGTACTTC. Translation gives CASSSSGIYEQYF. The full variable domain, rest sourced from reference TRBV7-6 and TRBJ2-7, is GAGVSQSPRYKVTKRGQDVALRCDPISGHVSLYWYRQALGQGPEFLTYFNYEAQQDKSGLPNDRFSAERPEGSISTLTIQRTEQRDSAMYRCASSSSGIYEQYFGPGTRLTVT.

The J gene is TRBJ2-1, the V gene TRBV7-2; D ambiguous. The ends were cut back, 1 base at V and 8 bases at J, with 12 bases in the middle. The CDR3 contains 14 residues. Germline V gene sequence: CDR1 SGHTA, CDR2 FQGNSA. CDR3 sequence reads: CASSLVSVIDEQFF. The CDR3 region has the DNA TGTGCCAGCAGCTTAGTTTCGGTAATTGATGAGCAGTTCTTC. The whole variable domain, remainder taken from reference TRBV7-2 and TRBJ2-1, is GAGVSQSPSNKVTEKGKDVELRCDPISGHTALYWYRQSLGQGLEFLIYFQGNSAPDKSGLPSDRFSAERTGGSVSTLTIQRTQQEDSAVYLCASSLVSVIDEQFFGPGTRLTVL.

In DNA form, the CDR3 reads TGTGCCACCAGCAGAGATTTCTCATCCGTGACAGGAAACTACGAGCAGTACTTC. Residues: CATSRDFSSVTGNYEQYF. The J gene is TRBJ2-7, the V gene TRBV15; the D gene is possibly TRBD1 (6 bases). Trimming pared 0 bases from V and 3 bases from J, leaving 21 bases between. The germline V gene has CDR1 LNHNV and CDR2 YYDKDF (reference sequence). This CDR3 region has 18 residues.

The CDR3 DNA reads as TGTGCCAGCAGTTTCGGGGGGAATGTTTACGAGCAGTACTTC. It is translated as CASSFGGNVYEQYF. The V and J genes are TRBV28 and TRBJ2-7; 7 nucleotides line up with TRBD2. V lost 3 bases, J lost 4 bases, and 6 bases stayed unmatched. This CDR3 region has 14 residues. Germline values: CDR1 MDHEN, CDR2 SYDVKM. The variable domain in full, completed from reference TRBV28 and TRBJ2-7, reads DVKVTQSSRYLVKRTGEKVFLECVQDMDHENMFWYRQDPGLGLRLIYFSYDVKMKEKGDIPEGYSVSREKKERFSLILESASTNQTSMYLCASSFGGNVYEQYFGPGTRLTVT.

The chain has TRBV30 and TRBJ2-6; TRBD1 agrees at 8 bases. The CDR3 sequence is 18 residues long. Per germline, CDR1 GTSNPN and CDR2 SVGIG (reference sequence). V lost 1 base, J lost 0 bases, and 8 bases stayed unmatched. Here the CDR3 reads CAWSEAGTGYSGANVLTF. CDR3 DNA: TGTGCCTGGAGTGAAGCCGGGACAGGCTACTCTGGGGCCAACGTCCTGACTTTC.

This clone occurred once. Other DNA sequences in this specimen translate into the identical CDR3. CDR3 in DNA: TGCGCCAGCAGCCAAGGTCTAGCGGTATACAATGAGCAGTTCTTC. Translation gives CASSQGLAVYNEQFF. This rearrangement joins TRBV4-3 to TRBJ2-1; 7 bases are shared with TRBD2. Germline CDR1 reads LGHNA; CDR2 reads YSLEER. The CDR3 totals 15 residues. J was trimmed by 4 bases and V by 1 base; bases with no gene match: 4.

This clone was recorded only once. The V and J genes are TRBV5-1 and TRBJ2-7, with D possibly TRBD1 on 6 matching bases. The CDR3 is 14 residues long. Per the germline V gene, CDR1 is SGHRS and CDR2 is YFSETQ. V shed 2 bases and J shed 2 bases, with 11 bases lying between them. CDR3 sequence (DNA): TGCGCCAGCAGCTTCAACAGGGTAACCTACGAGCAGTACTTC. This gives the protein CASSFNRVTYEQYF.

The chain uses TRBV5-6 and TRBJ2-2; D call uncertain. The germline gives CDR1 SGHDT, CDR2 YYEEEE. CDR3 length: 17 residues. Trimming removed 0 bases from V and 6 bases from J, with 18 bases in between. The CDR3 sequence: CASSLDVLVPGAGELFF. CDR3 in DNA: TGTGCCAGCAGCTTGGACGTCCTTGTCCCTGGGGCCGGGGAGCTGTTTTTT.

The chain combines TRBV9 with TRBJ1-2; TRBD1 aligns across 8 bases. The length of the CDR3 is 14 residues. The germline V gene has CDR1 SGDLS and CDR2 YYNGEE. Trimming removed 4 bases from V and 8 bases from J; junction bases left unmatched: 10. CDR3 sequence reads: CASSPPQGAGGYTF. Written as DNA, the CDR3 is TGTGCCAGCAGCCCCCCCCAGGGGGCCGGCGGCTACACCTTC.

The V gene is TRBV4-3, the J gene TRBJ2-7; 10 bases agree with TRBD2. The CDR3 contains 17 residues. Losses at the gene ends were 0 bases for V and 6 bases for J; bases not matched to a gene: 11. Germline V gene lookup returns CDR1 LGHNA and CDR2 YSLEER. The CDR3: CASSQDRWSSGGLEQYF. In nucleotides, the CDR3 is TGCGCCAGCAGCCAAGATCGCTGGAGTAGCGGGGGGCTCGAGCAGTACTTC.

In regard to this clone: A read error may explain this, as a much larger clone is one base away. Other nucleotide sequences in the sample specify the same CDR3. V is TRBV27 and J is TRBJ2-3; D gene unclear. The CDR3 is 13 amino acids. V was cut by 2 bases and J by 1 base, with 4 bases left in between. Germline V gene data show CDR1 as MNHEY and CDR2 as SMNVEV (reference sequence). CDR3 sequence: CASSLIGTDTQYF. The CDR3 DNA sequence: TGTGCCAGCAGTTTAATCGGCACAGATACGCAGTATTTT.

This sequence joins TRBV6-6 and TRBJ1-5; the D is unclear. Germline CDR1 is MNHNY and CDR2 is SVGAGI (reference sequence). Trimming removed 4 bases from V and 11 bases from J, with 12 bases in between. The CDR3 runs 12 residues. CDR3 in DNA: TGTGCCAGCAGTTCTTCAGAGGAGTCCCAGCATTTT. This translates into CASSSSEESQHF.

V usage is TRBV4-1 and J usage is TRBJ2-7, with D perhaps TRBD1 (6 bases). V was shortened by 8 bases and J by 0 bases, with 14 bases between the two germline ends. Germline lookup yields CDR1 MGHRA and CDR2 YSYEKL. This CDR3 has 14 residues. This CDR3 reads CASAWTESSYEQYF. The DNA of the CDR3 is TGCGCCAGCGCTTGGACAGAGAGCTCCTACGAGCAGTACTTC.

The chain recombines TRBV10-3 with TRBJ1-3; unclear D gene. V was clipped by 5 bases and J by 2 bases, with 10 bases between them. This CDR3 is 14 amino acids long. Germline lookup yields CDR1 ENHRY and CDR2 SYGVKD. CDR3 loop: CAISSPSPGNTIYF. DNA of the CDR3: TGTGCCATCAGTAGCCCGAGCCCTGGAAACACCATATATTTT.